This is a list of T cell receptor beta chains from one sample in a study of CD8 T cells in Susac syndrome. MiXCR, applied by TCRdb to the immunoSEQ multiplex PCR reads, yields one record per CDR3 protein. The sample consists of around 140,000 distinct CDR3 sequences, 85% to 95% of them appearing once. What was sequenced was CD4+ T cells from PBMCs. These receptors were obtained from a human donor with multiple sclerosis. Both conserved end residues are part of each CDR3. Fields, in order: clone size, V gene, J gene, CDR3 length, D gene, CDR3 protein, CDR3 DNA. A D gene is named only where the DNA matches it firmly. Clone size is shown for a subset of rows, as once, few, many or a class of expanded clone.

clone size: -; V gene: TRBV7-6; J gene: TRBJ2-5; CDR3 length: 12; D gene: -; CDR3 protein: CASSFNPGTQYF; CDR3 DNA: TGTGCCAGCAGCTTCAATCCCGGGACCCAGTACTTC
clone size: -; V gene: TRBV14; J gene: TRBJ2-3; CDR3 length: 13; D gene: -; CDR3 protein: CASSQRLMDTQYF; CDR3 DNA: TGTGCCAGCAGCCAACGCCTAATGGATACGCAGTATTTT
clone size: -; V gene: TRBV29-1; J gene: TRBJ2-7; CDR3 length: 12; D gene: -; CDR3 protein: CSVGSLGYEQYF; CDR3 DNA: TGCAGCGTTGGATCTCTAGGGTACGAGCAGTACTTC
clone size: -; V gene: TRBV19; J gene: TRBJ2-1; CDR3 length: 17; D gene: TRBD1; CDR3 protein: CASSMSYRGRVRNEQFF; CDR3 DNA: TGTGCCAGTAGTATGAGTTACAGGGGGCGCGTACGGAATGAGCAGTTCTTC
clone size: -; V gene: TRBV6-2/TRBV6-3; J gene: TRBJ1-5; CDR3 length: 12; D gene: -; CDR3 protein: CASSYRGRTQHF; CDR3 DNA: TGTGCCAGCAGTTATAGGGGCAGGACCCAGCATTTT
clone size: -; V gene: TRBV5-1; J gene: TRBJ2-3; CDR3 length: 14; D gene: -; CDR3 protein: CASSSGLKTDTQYF; CDR3 DNA: TGCGCCAGCAGCTCGGGACTTAAGACAGATACGCAGTATTTT
clone size: -; V gene: TRBV9; J gene: TRBJ2-3; CDR3 length: 12; D gene: -; CDR3 protein: CASSVQTDTQYF; CDR3 DNA: TGTGCCAGCAGCGTTCAAACAGATACGCAGTATTTT
clone size: -; V gene: TRBV6-6; J gene: TRBJ2-7; CDR3 length: 16; D gene: TRBD2; CDR3 protein: CASRRGSGSVSYEQYF; CDR3 DNA: TGTGCCAGCAGGCGGGGTAGCGGGAGTGTCTCCTACGAGCAGTACTTC
clone size: -; V gene: TRBV13; J gene: TRBJ1-6; CDR3 length: 14; D gene: TRBD1; CDR3 protein: CASSLETGDSPLHF; CDR3 DNA: TGTGCCAGCAGCTTAGAGACAGGGGATTCACCCCTCCACTTT
clone size: -; V gene: TRBV7-9; J gene: TRBJ1-1; CDR3 length: 14; D gene: -; CDR3 protein: CASSLNFPNTEAFF; CDR3 DNA: TGTGCCAGCAGCTTAAACTTCCCGAACACTGAAGCTTTCTTT
clone size: -; V gene: TRBV29-1; J gene: TRBJ2-7; CDR3 length: 14; D gene: -; CDR3 protein: CSVTGLGGYYEQYF; CDR3 DNA: TGCAGCGTTACTGGACTTGGCGGGTACTACGAGCAGTACTTC
clone size: -; V gene: TRBV6-5; J gene: TRBJ1-5; CDR3 length: 14; D gene: -; CDR3 protein: CASSLRGFNQPQHF; CDR3 DNA: TGTGCCAGCAGTCTACGAGGGTTCAATCAGCCCCAGCATTTT
clone size: -; V gene: TRBV21-1; J gene: TRBJ2-1; CDR3 length: 18; D gene: -; CDR3 protein: CASSKLARDFSSYNEQFF; CDR3 DNA: TGTGCCAGCAGCAAACTCGCGCGGGACTTCAGCTCCTACAATGAGCAGTTCTTC
clone size: once; V gene: TRBV19; J gene: TRBJ2-7; CDR3 length: 13; D gene: -; CDR3 protein: CASSIGAGWEQYF; CDR3 DNA: TGTGCCAGTAGTATCGGTGCCGGTTGGGAGCAGTACTTC
clone size: -; V gene: TRBV5-1; J gene: TRBJ2-3; CDR3 length: 15; D gene: TRBD2; CDR3 protein: CASSLAGGPADTQYF; CDR3 DNA: TGCGCCAGCAGCTTGGCGGGGGGGCCGGCCGATACGCAGTATTTT
clone size: -; V gene: TRBV20-1; J gene: TRBJ2-7; CDR3 length: 14; D gene: TRBD2; CDR3 protein: CSASGLAGVYEQYF; CDR3 DNA: TGCAGTGCCTCGGGACTAGCGGGAGTCTACGAGCAGTACTTC
clone size: -; V gene: TRBV5-8; J gene: TRBJ1-4; CDR3 length: 16; D gene: -; CDR3 protein: CASSPGTGATNEKLFF; CDR3 DNA: TGTGCCAGCAGCCCCGGGACCGGCGCAACTAATGAAAAACTGTTTTTT
clone size: -; V gene: TRBV6-2/TRBV6-3; J gene: TRBJ1-2; CDR3 length: 11; D gene: -; CDR3 protein: CASRQNYGYTF; CDR3 DNA: TGTGCCAGCAGGCAGAACTATGGCTACACCTTC
clone size: -; V gene: TRBV29-1; J gene: TRBJ2-3; CDR3 length: 12; D gene: -; CDR3 protein: CSVDENTDTQYF; CDR3 DNA: TGCAGCGTTGATGAGAACACAGATACGCAGTATTTT
clone size: once; V gene: TRBV23-1; J gene: TRBJ1-2; CDR3 length: 15; D gene: -; CDR3 protein: CASSPRGLTVYGYTF; CDR3 DNA: TGCGCCAGCAGTCCCAGGGGCCTCACCGTCTATGGCTACACCTTC
clone size: -; V gene: TRBV20-1; J gene: TRBJ1-2; CDR3 length: 17; D gene: -; CDR3 protein: CSARVPPGAGLNYGYTF; CDR3 DNA: TGCAGTGCTAGAGTTCCGCCTGGGGCAGGGCTAAACTATGGCTACACCTTC
clone size: -; V gene: TRBV30; J gene: TRBJ1-2; CDR3 length: 11; D gene: -; CDR3 protein: CAWSLGGGYTF; CDR3 DNA: TGTGCCTGGAGCTTGGGGGGTGGCTACACCTTC
clone size: -; V gene: TRBV12-3/TRBV12-4; J gene: TRBJ2-5; CDR3 length: 16; D gene: TRBD1; CDR3 protein: CASSRTSGQGRETQYF; CDR3 DNA: TGTGCCAGCAGTCGGACATCCGGACAGGGACGAGAGACCCAGTACTTC
clone size: few; V gene: TRBV5-4; J gene: TRBJ2-3; CDR3 length: 14; D gene: TRBD2; CDR3 protein: CASSRLADTDTQYF; CDR3 DNA: TGTGCCAGCAGCCGACTAGCGGACACAGATACGCAGTATTTT
clone size: -; V gene: TRBV20-1; J gene: TRBJ1-5; CDR3 length: 18; D gene: -; CDR3 protein: CSARWSNAFDYSNQPQHF; CDR3 DNA: TGCAGTGCTAGGTGGAGTAATGCCTTCGATTATAGCAATCAGCCCCAGCATTTT
clone size: -; V gene: TRBV5-6; J gene: TRBJ1-2; CDR3 length: 13; D gene: -; CDR3 protein: CASSLVQQAGYTF; CDR3 DNA: TGTGCCAGCAGCTTGGTTCAGCAGGCTGGCTACACCTTC
clone size: -; V gene: TRBV9; J gene: TRBJ2-1; CDR3 length: 15; D gene: -; CDR3 protein: CASSVDGPSYNEQFF; CDR3 DNA: TGTGCCAGCAGCGTAGACGGGCCATCCTACAATGAGCAGTTCTTC
clone size: -; V gene: TRBV9; J gene: TRBJ2-1; CDR3 length: 17; D gene: TRBD2; CDR3 protein: CASSVNSRAGGYNEQFF; CDR3 DNA: TGTGCCAGCAGCGTAAATTCGAGGGCGGGGGGCTACAATGAGCAGTTCTTC
clone size: -; V gene: TRBV20-1; J gene: TRBJ1-5; CDR3 length: 14; D gene: -; CDR3 protein: CSARIGPGSQPQHF; CDR3 DNA: TGCAGTGCTAGAATCGGGCCCGGTAGCCAGCCCCAGCATTTT